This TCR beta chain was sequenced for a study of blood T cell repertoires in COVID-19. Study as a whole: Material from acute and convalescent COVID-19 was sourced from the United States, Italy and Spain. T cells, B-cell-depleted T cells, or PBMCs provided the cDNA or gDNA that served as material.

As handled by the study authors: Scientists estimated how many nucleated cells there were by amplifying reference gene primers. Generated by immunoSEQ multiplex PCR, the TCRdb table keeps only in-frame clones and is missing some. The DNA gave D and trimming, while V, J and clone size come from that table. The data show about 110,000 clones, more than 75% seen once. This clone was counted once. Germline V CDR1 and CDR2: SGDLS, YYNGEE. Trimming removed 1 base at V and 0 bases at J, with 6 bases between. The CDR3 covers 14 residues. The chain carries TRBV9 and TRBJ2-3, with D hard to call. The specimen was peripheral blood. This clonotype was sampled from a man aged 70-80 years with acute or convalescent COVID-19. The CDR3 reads CASSVSRSTDTQYF. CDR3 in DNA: TGTGCCAGCAGCGTATCCAGAAGCACAGATACGCAGTATTTT.